Shown below are 5 T cell receptor beta chains from a single sample sequenced in a study of T cell responses to AZD1222 COVID-19 vaccine. Sequencing used immunoSEQ multiplex PCR; TCRdb keeps in-frame clones, though not all of them. Of approximately 140,000 clones listed, 90% are singletons. This sample comprised peripheral blood, obtained 28 days after the second AZD1222 dose. The receptors here all came from an adult who received the AZD1222 COVID-19 vaccine.

Here the CDR3 DNA reads TGTGCCAGCAGGGCCGGACAGGGTAATGAAAAACTGTTTTTT. It translates to CASRAGQGNEKLFF. The chain has TRBV6-5 and TRBJ1-4, with 8 nucleotides matching TRBD1. This CDR3 has 14 amino acids. With V trimmed by 6 bases and J by 4 bases, 4 bases remained unmatched. Germline V gene data show CDR1 as MNHEY and CDR2 as SVGAGI.

The CDR3 reads CAIQHEAGTGFYEQYF. In DNA form, the CDR3 reads TGTGCCATCCAGCACGAAGCCGGGACAGGGTTCTACGAGCAGTACTTC. The V gene is TRBV10-3, the J gene TRBJ2-7; the match to TRBD1 covers 9 bases. Germline V lookup: CDR1 ENHRY, CDR2 SYGVKD. CDR3 length: 16 residues. V trimming: 8 bases; J trimming: 3 bases; junction bases outside the gene matches: 14.

This chain uses TRBV7-2 with TRBJ2-7, with 9 bases aligning to TRBD1. Unmatched junction bases numbered 7, after V lost 5 bases and J lost 2 bases. CDR3 length: 15 residues. Per germline, CDR1 SGHTA and CDR2 FQGNSA. CDR3 sequence (DNA): TGTGCCAGCAGCCCGCAGGACAGGGGACCCTACGAGCAGTACTTC. This sequence encodes CASSPQDRGPYEQYF.

The genes are TRBV12-3 or TRBV12-4 and TRBJ2-1; D gene uncertain. The CDR3 totals 13 residues. Trimming shortened V by 5 bases and J by 2 bases, and 7 bases separated the two germline ends. The CDR3, as DNA: TGTGCCAGCAGTCCGCCTCCCTACAATGAGCAGTTCTTC. Amino acid sequence: CASSPPPYNEQFF.

The V call is TRBV6-6, the J call TRBJ1-3; D unresolved. The CDR3 runs to 12 residues. Germline V CDR1 and CDR2: MNHNY, SVGAGI (reference sequence). Between the trimmed V and J ends, which lost 8 bases and 7 bases, there was a span of 12 bases. CDR3 region: CASGPLANTIYF. The CDR3 DNA reads TGTGCCAGCGGACCGCTGGCGAACACCATATATTTT.